This T cell receptor beta chain was profiled in a study of T cells in Graves' hyperthyroidism and ophthalmopathy. This clonotype came up many times. V was trimmed by 5 bases and J by 7 bases, leaving 20 bases between them. The CDR3 is 15 residues long. The investigators amplified TCR beta CDR3 regions from RNA transcripts. Researchers ran a first-round RT-PCR on the TCR CDR3 using the HTBI primer set. TCRdb passed the multiplex PCR reads through MiXCR, listing each CDR3 protein once. Of fewer than 700,000 distinct CDR3 sequences listed, roughly 16% are singletons. The sequenced sample consisted of blood. The chain is built from TRBV12-3 or TRBV12-4 and TRBJ1-1; weak D call: TRBD1 (6 bases). This TCR derives from a woman aged 25 to 39 with Graves' hyperthyroidism. CDR3 sequence reads: CASSNQTYRVREAFF. The DNA of the CDR3 is TGTGCCAGCAGTAACCAAACCTACAGGGTCCGTGAAGCTTTCTTT.